A selection of T cell receptor beta chains follows, all from one sample in a study of T cell repertoires in cytomegalovirus infection. Antigens for these TCRs are unknown. Each CDR3 protein gets one entry after TCRdb re-called the reads with MiXCR. The table shows hundreds of thousands of distinct CDR3 sequences, with about 33% occurring only once. This specimen was cultured CD8+ T cells from PBMCs, taken from culture after CMV antigen stimulation. The origin of the receptors is a human donor in good health (CMV status not recorded). Some clones in this sample may be carry-over from other donors' samples. Both conserved end residues are part of each CDR3. A D gene is named only where the DNA matches it firmly. Clone size, where shown, is once, few, many, or a class for clones that have expanded.

j_gene	v_gene	d_gene	abundance	CDR3nt	CDR3aa
TRBJ2-1	TRBV27	TRBD1	many	TGTGCCAGCAGTTTAAGGGGACAGGGACGCAACAATGAGCAGTTCTTC	CASSLRGQGRNNEQFF
TRBJ2-1	TRBV19	NA	NA	TGTGCCAGTAGTCCAGACATCAATGAGCAGTTCTTC	CASSPDINEQFF
TRBJ2-5	TRBV6-2/TRBV6-3	NA	NA	TGTGCCAGCAGTTACCCCCTTCAAGAGACCCAGTACTTC	CASSYPLQETQYF
TRBJ1-6	TRBV4-3	TRBD1	NA	TGCGCCAGCAGCCAAGGGGACAGACGCTCCTATAATTCACCCCTCCACTTT	CASSQGDRRSYNSPLHF
TRBJ2-7	TRBV6-6	NA	NA	TGTGCCAGCAGTTACAGGGACATCTCCTACGAGCAGTACTTC	CASSYRDISYEQYF
TRBJ2-7	TRBV7-6	NA	few	TGTGCCAGCAGCTTCTCCCCTGAGAGCTCCTACGAGCAGTACTTC	CASSFSPESSYEQYF
TRBJ2-1	TRBV12-3/TRBV12-4	NA	NA	TGTGCCAGCAGGGGGGACCCGAGGGATATCAGTACCTCCTACAATGAGCAGTTCTTC	CASRGDPRDISTSYNEQFF
TRBJ2-3	TRBV9	TRBD1	once	TGTGCCAGCAGCGTACCTCCTACAGGGGGCGTAGATACGCAGTATTTT	CASSVPPTGGVDTQYF
TRBJ1-3	TRBV28	NA	few	TGTGCCAGCAGTTATTACCTTGGACAGCTCTCTGGAAACACCATATATTTT	CASSYYLGQLSGNTIYF
TRBJ1-1	TRBV14	NA	NA	TGTGCCAGCAGCCGTCAGGGTTTCCCTGAAGCTTTCTTT	CASSRQGFPEAFF
TRBJ2-7	TRBV3-1	NA	NA	TGTGCCAGCAGCCAAGATGGGGGGGCTCGCCGATCGCAGTACTTC	CASSQDGGARRSQYF
TRBJ2-2	TRBV6-1	TRBD1	few	TGTGCCAGCAAGGATTGGTTCAGGGGGTACACCGGGGAGCTGTTTTTT	CASKDWFRGYTGELFF
TRBJ2-3	TRBV7-2	NA	few	TGTGCCAGCAGCCCGCAGCGGCCCTACGGCACAGATACGCAGTATTTT	CASSPQRPYGTDTQYF
TRBJ1-1	TRBV7-2	NA	few	TGTGCCAGCAGCCCTCTACACGCGAACACTGAAGCTTTCTTT	CASSPLHANTEAFF
TRBJ2-5	TRBV4-1	TRBD2	few	TGCGCCAGCAGCCAAGTACTAGCGGGGGACTACCAAGAGACCCAGTACTTC	CASSQVLAGDYQETQYF
TRBJ2-1	TRBV7-8	TRBD2	many	TGTGCCAGCAGCCCGGGACTAGGGTCCCTCAATGAGCAGTTCTTC	CASSPGLGSLNEQFF
TRBJ2-2	TRBV5-6	NA	few	TGTGCCAGCAGCCCACGACTTGGGGGCCCGAACACCGGGGAGCTGTTTTTT	CASSPRLGGPNTGELFF
TRBJ1-3	TRBV7-8	NA	many	TGTGCCGCGGGGGTGGGGAAGCCTGGAAACACCATATATTTT	CAAGVGKPGNTIYF
TRBJ2-5	TRBV6-5	NA	few	TGTGCCAGCAGTTACGGGACTTCCGCGGAGACCCAGTACTTC	CASSYGTSAETQYF
TRBJ2-1	TRBV6-5	NA	NA	TGTGCCAGCAGCCTCACTTTCCCCAAGTCTCGCAATGAGCAGTTCTTC	CASSLTFPKSRNEQFF
TRBJ1-5	TRBV19	NA	NA	TGTGCCAGTAGTATGCGGCCGGGCAATCAGCCCCAGCATTTT	CASSMRPGNQPQHF
TRBJ2-1	TRBV7-2	TRBD2	many	TGTGCCAGCAGCCCATGGCGGGGGGCGTTAGATGAGCAGTTCTTC	CASSPWRGALDEQFF
TRBJ2-7	TRBV6-6	TRBD2	NA	TGTGCCAGCAGCAACAGGAGCGGGGGGGACTACGAGCAGTACTTC	CASSNRSGGDYEQYF